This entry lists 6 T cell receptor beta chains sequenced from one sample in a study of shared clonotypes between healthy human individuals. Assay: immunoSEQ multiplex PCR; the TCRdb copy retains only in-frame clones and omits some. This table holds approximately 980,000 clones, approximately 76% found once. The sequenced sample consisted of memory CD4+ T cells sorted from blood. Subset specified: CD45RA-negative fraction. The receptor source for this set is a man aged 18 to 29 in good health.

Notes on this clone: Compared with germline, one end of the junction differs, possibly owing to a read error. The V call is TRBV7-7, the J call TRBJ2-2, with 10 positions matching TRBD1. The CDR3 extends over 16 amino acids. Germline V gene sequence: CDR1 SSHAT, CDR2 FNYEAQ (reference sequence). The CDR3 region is CASSPRDRGSTGELFF. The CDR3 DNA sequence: TGTGCTAGCAGCCCCCGGGACAGGGGATCCACCGGGGAGCTGTTTTTT.

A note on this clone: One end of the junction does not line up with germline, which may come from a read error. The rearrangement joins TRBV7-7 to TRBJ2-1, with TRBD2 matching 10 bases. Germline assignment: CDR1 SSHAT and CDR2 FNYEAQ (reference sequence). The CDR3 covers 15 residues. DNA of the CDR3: TGTGCTAGCAGCTTGCGAAGCGGGGGGGCCGATGAGCAGTTCTTC. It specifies CASSLRSGGADEQFF. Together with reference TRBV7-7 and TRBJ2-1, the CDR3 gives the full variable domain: GAGVSQSPRYKVTKRGQDVTLRCDPISSHATLYWYQQALGQGPEFLTYFNYEAQPDKSGLPSDRFSAERPEGSISTLTIQRTEQRDSAMYRCASSLRSGGADEQFFGPGTRLTVL.

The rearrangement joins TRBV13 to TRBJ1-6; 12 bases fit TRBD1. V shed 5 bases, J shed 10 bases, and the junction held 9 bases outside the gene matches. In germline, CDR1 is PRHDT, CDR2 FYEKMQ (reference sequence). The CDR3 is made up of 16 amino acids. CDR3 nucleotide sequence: TGTGCCAGCAGCCAGGGAGGGACAGGGGGCTTGTCACCCCTCCACTTT. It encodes CASSQGGTGGLSPLHF.

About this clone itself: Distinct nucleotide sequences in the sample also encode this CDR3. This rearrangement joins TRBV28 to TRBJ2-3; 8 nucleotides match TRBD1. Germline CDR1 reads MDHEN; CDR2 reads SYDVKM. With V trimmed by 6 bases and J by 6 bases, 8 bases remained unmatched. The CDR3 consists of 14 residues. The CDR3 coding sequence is TGTGCCAGCAGCCTCGACAGGGGTGGCGATACGCAGTATTTT. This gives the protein CASSLDRGGDTQYF.

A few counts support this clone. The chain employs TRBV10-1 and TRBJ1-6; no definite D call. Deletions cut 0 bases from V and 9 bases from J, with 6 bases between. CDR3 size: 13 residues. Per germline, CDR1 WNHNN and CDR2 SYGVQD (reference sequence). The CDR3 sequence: CASSESSVSPLHF. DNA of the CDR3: TGCGCCAGCAGTGAGTCTTCGGTTTCACCCCTCCACTTT.

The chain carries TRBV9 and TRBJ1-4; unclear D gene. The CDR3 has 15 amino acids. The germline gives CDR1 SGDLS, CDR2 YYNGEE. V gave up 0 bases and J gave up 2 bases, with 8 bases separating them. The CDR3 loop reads CASSVGVSTNEKLFF. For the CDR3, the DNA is TGTGCCAGCAGCGTAGGTGTGTCGACTAATGAAAAACTGTTTTTT.